Below are 32 T cell receptor beta chains sequenced from a single sample in a study of blood T cell repertoires in COVID-19. TCRdb's table, derived via immunoSEQ multiplex PCR, lists solely in-frame clones and lacks some. This table has over 120,000 clones, about four fifths appearing once. The sequenced sample was peripheral blood. Every receptor here comes from a man aged 65-85 years who had recovered from COVID-19.

The genes are TRBV6-6 and TRBJ2-2, with a weak D call TRBD1 (5 bases). The CDR3 has 15 amino acids. Germline assignment: CDR1 MNHNY and CDR2 SVGAGI (reference sequence). V lost 4 bases to trimming and J lost 1 base, with 10 bases between them. For the CDR3, the DNA is TGTGCCAGCAGTTTACTCGACAGGAACACCGGGGAGCTGTTTTTT. Encoded protein: CASSLLDRNTGELFF.

This clone has ten or more counts. The chain carries TRBV12-3 or TRBV12-4 and TRBJ1-2; 7 bases align to TRBD1. The ends lost 3 bases at V and 8 bases at J; junction bases unmatched: 6. This CDR3 spans 13 amino acids. The CDR3 coding sequence is TGTGCCAGCAGTTTCAGAAGGGGGCGAGGCTACACCTTC. Translation gives CASSFRRGRGYTF.

The rearrangement links TRBV5-4 to TRBJ2-1; 7 nucleotides match TRBD1. From germline, CDR1 is SGHNT and CDR2 YYREEE (reference sequence). The CDR3 spans 16 residues. J gave up 8 bases and V 1 base, and 12 bases lay outside the gene matches. The CDR3: CASSLWGKTGKDEQFF. Here the CDR3 DNA reads TGTGCCAGCAGCTTGTGGGGGAAGACAGGGAAGGATGAGCAGTTCTTC. The whole variable domain, remainder taken from reference TRBV5-4 and TRBJ2-1, is ETGVTQSPTHLIKTRGQQVTLRCSSQSGHNTVSWYQQALGQGPQFIFQYYREEENGRGNFPPRFSGLQFPNYSSELNVNALELDDSALYLCASSLWGKTGKDEQFFGPGTRLTVL.

This chain connects TRBV2 to TRBJ2-1; no definite D call. V dropped 4 bases and J dropped 2 bases, with 6 bases sitting between them. Germline lookup yields CDR1 SNHLY and CDR2 FYNNEI. CDR3 length equals 13 residues. CDR3 protein: CASSALTYNEQFF. In DNA, the CDR3 is TGTGCCAGCAGTGCTCTAACCTACAATGAGCAGTTCTTC.

This chain uses TRBV5-1 with TRBJ2-7; 7 bases are shared with TRBD1. The J segment lost 3 bases and the V segment lost 3 bases, leaving 12 bases of the junction unmatched. CDR3 length: 16 amino acids. Germline lookup yields CDR1 SGHRS and CDR2 YFSETQ. This chain's CDR3 is CASSSNDRDRNYEQYF. The CDR3 coding sequence is TGCGCCAGCAGCTCGAATGACCGGGACAGAAACTACGAGCAGTACTTC.

This rearrangement joins TRBV7-6 to TRBJ2-7, with D perhaps TRBD1 (6 bases). Germline CDR1 and CDR2: SGHVS and FNYEAQ. Trimming left V 6 bases short and J 2 bases short, with 14 bases between. The CDR3 runs 14 residues. The CDR3 bases are TGTGCCAGCAGTCCGGGACAAACGACCTACGAGCAGTACTTC. As protein: CASSPGQTTYEQYF. Using reference TRBV7-6 and TRBJ2-7 for the parts outside the CDR3, the full variable domain is GAGVSQSPRYKVTKRGQDVALRCDPISGHVSLYWYRQALGQGPEFLTYFNYEAQQDKSGLPNDRFSAERPEGSISTLTIQRTEQRDSAMYRCASSPGQTTYEQYFGPGTRLTVT.

CDR3 coding DNA: TGTGCCTGGAGGAGGGACAGTTACGAGCAGTACTTC. Its translation: CAWRRDSYEQYF. The genes are TRBV30 and TRBJ2-7; 7 bases align to TRBD1. J lost 4 bases, V lost 3 bases, and 3 bases had no gene match. Germline lookup yields CDR1 GTSNPN and CDR2 SVGIG (reference sequence). This CDR3 has 12 amino acids.

The chain has TRBV6-2 or TRBV6-3 and TRBJ2-7; 12 bases match TRBD2. The V segment lost 4 bases and the J segment 2 bases; nucleotides outside the gene matches: 3. The CDR3 sequence is 15 residues long. CDR1 is MNHEY, CDR2 SVGEGT, per germline. The CDR3 DNA is TGTGCCAGCAGTTCGCGACTAGCGGGAGCCTACGAGCAGTACTTC. This codes for CASSSRLAGAYEQYF.

V and J are TRBV18 and TRBJ1-4; 10 nucleotides match TRBD1. The germline V gene has CDR1 KGHSH and CDR2 LQKENI. The CDR3 has 15 residues. V lost 0 bases, J lost 8 bases, and 3 bases stayed unmatched. CDR3 sequence reads: CASSPPGQGFEKLFF. CDR3 coding DNA: TGTGCCAGCTCACCACCGGGACAGGGGTTCGAAAAACTGTTTTTT.

This chain connects TRBV6-5 to TRBJ1-3; D is unresolved. The CDR3 length is 15 residues. CDR1 and CDR2 from the germline V gene are MNHEY and SVGAGI. Trimming removed 5 bases from V and 2 bases from J, with 13 bases in between. CDR3 residues: CASSPRFLTGNTIYF. In nucleotides, the CDR3 is TGTGCCAGCAGTCCCCGGTTCTTAACTGGAAACACCATATATTTT.

J is TRBJ2-2 and V is TRBV5-1, with D unclear. Germline CDR1 SGHRS, CDR2 YFSETQ. The CDR3 runs to 14 residues. The ends were cut back, 0 bases at V and 1 base at J, with 4 bases in the middle. CDR3 in amino acids: CASSLAGNTGELFF. DNA of the CDR3: TGCGCCAGCAGCTTGGCAGGGAACACCGGGGAGCTGTTTTTT.

This clone appeared a single time. The genes are TRBV5-1 and TRBJ2-1; 7 bases agree with TRBD2. V gave up 9 bases and J gave up 5 bases; unmatched junction bases: 14. Germline CDR1 is SGHRS and CDR2 is YFSETQ. CDR3 length: 15 amino acids. The CDR3 spells CATRDGLAANNEQFF. CDR3 DNA sequence: TGCGCCACAAGAGACGGCCTAGCGGCGAACAATGAGCAGTTCTTC.

This clone occurred a few times. This chain joins TRBV5-4 and TRBJ2-3; D is uncertain. Trimming pared 6 bases from V and 4 bases from J, leaving 18 bases between. CDR1 SGHNT and CDR2 YYREEE come from the germline V gene (reference sequence). This CDR3 region has 15 residues. In DNA form, the CDR3 reads TGTGCCAGCACCCCCCTGGGCTCCGCCTCAGATACGCAGTATTTT. This codes for CASTPLGSASDTQYF.

The genes are TRBV5-4 and TRBJ2-7; tentative D call: TRBD2 (7 bases). Trimming stripped 0 bases from V and 6 bases from J, with 16 bases between. The CDR3 has 15 residues. Germline V gives CDR1 SGHNT, CDR2 YYREEE (reference sequence). The CDR3 sequence: CASSLVDSGDGEQYF. Written as DNA, the CDR3 is TGTGCCAGCAGCTTGGTGGACAGCGGGGACGGCGAGCAGTACTTC.

V gene TRBV5-1 combines with J gene TRBJ2-1; D is unresolved. Germline V CDR1 and CDR2: SGHRS, YFSETQ. The CDR3 has 15 amino acids. V dropped 2 bases and J dropped 0 bases, with 9 bases sitting between them. CDR3 loop: CASSFIPSSYNEQFF. CDR3 bases: TGCGCCAGCAGCTTTATCCCGAGCTCCTACAATGAGCAGTTCTTC. Together with reference TRBV5-1 and TRBJ2-1, the CDR3 gives the full variable domain: KAGVTQTPRYLIKTRGQQVTLSCSPISGHRSVSWYQQTPGQGLQFLFEYFSETQRNKGNFPGRFSGRQFSNSRSEMNVSTLELGDSALYLCASSFIPSSYNEQFFGPGTRLTVL.

The J gene is TRBJ2-7, the V gene TRBV2, with D tentatively TRBD1 (5 bases). Germline V lookup: CDR1 SNHLY, CDR2 FYNNEI. V shed 3 bases and J shed 2 bases, with 11 bases lying between them. CDR3 length: 14 amino acids. For the CDR3, the DNA is TGTGCCAGCAGTGAGCGGACACTGGCCTACGAGCAGTACTTC. This translates into CASSERTLAYEQYF.

This chain connects TRBV10-3 to TRBJ2-7; D possibly corresponds to TRBD2 (5 bases). V gave up 8 bases and J gave up 5 bases, with 13 bases separating them. The CDR3 loop spans 12 amino acids. From germline, CDR1 is ENHRY and CDR2 SYGVKD. The CDR3 sequence: CAIALEGHEQYF. In DNA, the CDR3 is TGTGCCATCGCATTAGAGGGTCACGAGCAGTACTTC.

This rearrangement joins TRBV12-3 or TRBV12-4 to TRBJ2-1; 11 bases align to TRBD2. Losses at the gene ends were 6 bases for V and 9 bases for J; bases not matched to a gene: 4. The CDR3 has 13 residues. The chain's CDR3 is CASRASGRTEQFF. The CDR3 bases are TGTGCCAGCAGGGCTAGCGGGAGGACTGAGCAGTTCTTC.

The gene calls are TRBV12-3 or TRBV12-4 and TRBJ2-7; weak D call: TRBD1 (5 bases). The V and J ends lost 5 bases and 4 bases respectively, with 12 bases between them. This CDR3 is built from 13 residues. In nucleotides, the CDR3 is TGTGCCAGCAGTACCCTCGACAGTTACGAGCAGTACTTC. Its translation: CASSTLDSYEQYF.

The CDR3 DNA reads as TGTGCCAGCAGCTCACCCGACCGACTAGCGGTAAACATTCAGTACTTC. The encoded protein is CASSSPDRLAVNIQYF. The J gene is TRBJ2-4, the V gene TRBV11-2, with 9 bases lining up with TRBD2. The CDR3 has 16 amino acids. V gave up 4 bases and J gave up 6 bases; unmatched junction bases: 10. CDR1 is SGHAT, CDR2 FQNNGV, per germline.

The J gene is TRBJ1-5, the V gene TRBV7-2; the D gene is possibly TRBD1 (6 bases). This CDR3 is 14 amino acids long. The V end lost 6 bases, the J end lost 3 bases, and 12 bases lay between the germline ends. The germline V gene encodes CDR1 SGHTA and CDR2 FQGNSA. The CDR3 here is CASRKGQFNQPQHF. CDR3 in DNA: TGTGCCAGCAGGAAGGGACAATTCAATCAGCCCCAGCATTTT.

The genes are TRBV29-1 and TRBJ2-1; D possibly corresponds to TRBD1 (6 bases). V lost 6 bases and J lost 10, with 16 bases in between. This CDR3 contains 12 residues. Germline lookup yields CDR1 SQVTM and CDR2 ANQGSEA. The CDR3 region has the DNA TGCAGCGTAAACTCGAGGGGGAGAGAGCAGTTCTTC. It specifies CSVNSRGREQFF.

The V call is TRBV7-7, the J call TRBJ1-1; no definite D call. This CDR3 spans 13 amino acids. Trimming removed 0 bases at V and 1 base at J, with 3 bases between. Germline CDR1 and CDR2: SSHAT and FNYEAQ (reference sequence). The CDR3 region has the DNA TGTGCCAGCAGCTTAGCGGCGAACACTGAAGCTTTCTTT. It translates to CASSLAANTEAFF.

The rearrangement joins TRBV4-1 to TRBJ1-5; D not resolved. Germline V gives CDR1 MGHRA, CDR2 YSYEKL. The CDR3 contains 15 residues. The V gene lost 1 base and the J gene lost 0 bases, with 7 bases spanning the gap. The chain's CDR3 is CASSQGEYSNQPQHF. CDR3 DNA: TGCGCCAGCAGCCAAGGAGAATATAGCAATCAGCCCCAGCATTTT.

The rearrangement uses TRBV4-2 and TRBJ2-3, with 9 bases aligning to TRBD2. V trimming: 0 bases; J trimming: 5 bases; junction bases outside the gene matches: 15. Per the germline V gene, CDR1 is LGHNA and CDR2 is YNFKEQ. This CDR3 is built from 19 residues. The CDR3 loop reads CASSQEAGSGSSIGDTQYF. The CDR3 DNA reads TGTGCCAGCAGCCAAGAGGCGGGTAGCGGGAGCTCTATCGGAGATACGCAGTATTTT.

V and J are TRBV2 and TRBJ2-2; D may be TRBD1 (5 bases). V was pared by 7 bases and J by 3 bases, with 18 bases between. CDR3 length: 16 amino acids. Germline assignment: CDR1 SNHLY and CDR2 FYNNEI. CDR3 in DNA: TGTGCCAGCATCCAGGGTCCCTCTCCGGACACCGGGGAGCTGTTTTTT. Translation gives CASIQGPSPDTGELFF. Full variable domain (rest looked up from reference TRBV2 and TRBJ2-2): EPEVTQTPSHQVTQMGQEVILRCVPISNHLYFYWYRQILGQKVEFLVSFYNNEISEKSEIFDDQFSVERPDGSNFTLKIRSTKLEDSAMYFCASIQGPSPDTGELFFGEGSRLTVL.

The count of this clone is one. The CDR3 DNA follows: TGCGCCAGCAGCTCTGAAGACAGGGTCACAGATACGCAGTATTTT. This codes for CASSSEDRVTDTQYF. The V call is TRBV5-1, the J call TRBJ2-3, with 7 bases identical to TRBD1. Per the germline V gene, CDR1 is SGHRS and CDR2 is YFSETQ. This CDR3 is built from 15 residues. With 3 bases clipped from V and 2 bases from J, the junction kept 6 bases outside the gene matches.

The V and J genes are TRBV19 and TRBJ2-3, with a weak D call TRBD2 (5 bases). This CDR3 spans 14 amino acids. Germline V gene sequence: CDR1 LNHDA, CDR2 SQIVND (reference sequence). Trimming took 7 bases from V and 0 from J, leaving 11 bases between them. The CDR3 sequence is CASMRGSSTDTQYF. In nucleotides, the CDR3 is TGTGCCAGTATGAGAGGGAGTAGCACAGATACGCAGTATTTT.

In its sample, this clone was seen a few times. This CDR3 reads CASSPPPSGSIREQYF. The CDR3 DNA reads as TGTGCCAGCAGCCCGCCCCCTAGCGGGAGCATCAGGGAGCAGTACTTC. This chain uses TRBV3-1 (or the pseudogene TRBV3-2) with TRBJ2-7, with 10 bases identical to TRBD2. This CDR3 region has 16 residues. The germline CDR1 and CDR2 sequences are LGHDT and YNNKEL (reference sequence). V trimming: 4 bases; J trimming: 7 bases; junction bases outside the gene matches: 13.

The chain couples TRBV7-2 to TRBJ2-7; 10 bases map to TRBD2. Germline-derived CDR1 and CDR2 are SGHTA and FQGNSA. This CDR3 contains 17 residues. J lost 2 bases, V lost 4 bases, and 11 bases had no gene match. CDR3: CASSSISEREGTYEQYF. Written as DNA, the CDR3 is TGTGCCAGCAGCTCCATAAGCGAGCGGGAGGGAACCTACGAGCAGTACTTC.

This chain's CDR3 is CAWSVLGPQREEQYF. CDR3 bases: TGTGCCTGGAGTGTACTTGGGCCCCAAAGAGAAGAGCAGTACTTC. This rearrangement joins TRBV30 to TRBJ2-7; D is undetermined. This CDR3 is 15 amino acids long. Germline V CDR1 and CDR2: GTSNPN, SVGIG (reference sequence). V lost 0 bases and J lost 7, with 19 bases in between. Filled out from reference TRBV30 and TRBJ2-7, the complete variable domain reads SQTIHQWPATLVQPVGSPLSLECTVEGTSNPNLYWYRQAAGRGLQLLFYSVGIGQISSEVPQNLSASRPQDRQFILSSKKLLLSDSGFYLCAWSVLGPQREEQYFGPGTRLTVT.

This chain connects TRBV30 to TRBJ2-1, with a weak D call TRBD1 (5 bases). The CDR3 loop spans 13 amino acids. CDR1 GTSNPN and CDR2 SVGIG come from the germline V gene (reference sequence). V lost 4 bases, J lost 5 bases, and 12 bases lay in between. CDR3 in DNA: TGTGCCTGGACTCAGACAGTACACAATGAGCAGTTCTTC. Protein: CAWTQTVHNEQFF.